Described below is a single T cell receptor (beta chain) sequence and its context. Antigen unknown. This specimen comes from a study of cytomegalovirus exposure and HLA in healthy donors. Looked up from germline, CDR1 is SGHRS and CDR2 is YFSETQ. V lost 1 base and J lost 0, with 14 bases in between. The CDR3 runs 17 residues. Study-wide results and caveats: Follow-up analysis later connected one missense variant in DCLRE1C with trimming of TCR beta V- and J-genes. Only CMV serostatus was available as immune exposure information.

60 Vbeta and 13 Jbeta primers were used in PCR. The table came from immunoSEQ multiplex PCR; TCRdb's copy has only in-frame clones and leaves some out. In the table there are some 56,000 clones, 82% of which are singletons. This TCR was sampled from a man aged 45 to 65 in good health and CMV-seronegative. The chain recombines TRBV5-1 with TRBJ1-3; no reliable D call. Sequenced material: PBMCs. The CDR3 reads CASSLTLYGFSGNTIYF. The DNA of the CDR3 is TGCGCCAGCAGCTTGACTCTTTACGGGTTCTCTGGAAACACCATATATTTT.